Sequencing of this T cell receptor beta chain was carried out in a study of OX40 agonist ivuxolimab in advanced cancers. Study details: A partial response was reached by three patients: one with hepatocellular carcinoma and two with cutaneous melanoma.

The data were produced by immunoSEQ multiplex PCR, yet TCRdb's version contains in-frame clones alone and is incomplete. The sample lists over 85,000 clones, roughly nine tenths occurring once. Unmatched junction bases numbered 7, after V lost 5 bases and J lost 7 bases. CDR3 length equals 15 residues. Germline CDR1 MDHEN, CDR2 SYDVKM. The sequence was obtained from an adult with an advanced solid tumor such as melanoma, head and neck, liver or kidney cancer. The source was CD4+ or CD8+ T cells sorted from blood, collected in a trial of the OX40 agonist ivuxolimab. The rearrangement uses TRBV28 and TRBJ2-7, with 14 bases lining up with TRBD2. The DNA for the CDR3 is TGTGCCAGCAGTCTGACTAGCGGGAGGGCCCGAGAGCAGTACTTC. Translation gives CASSLTSGRAREQYF.